Below, one T cell receptor beta chain is given with its context. What this receptor recognizes is not known. The record has no base qualities; no much larger clone is one base away. Taken from cysteine to phenylalanine, the CDR3 has 14 residues. The only DNA kept is the CDR3, 42 bases in frame from the first base. The germline V gene encodes CDR1 MNHNS and CDR2 SASEGT. Cut back by 2 bases and 12 bases, the V and J ends lie 19 bases apart. These data originate in a study of radiation and T cells in renal cell carcinoma (dated by TCRdb to about 2020). In terms of the full investigation: In total, 50 to 60 samples underwent TCR beta sequencing: some 26 tumors plus 27 peripheral blood samples. A total of 4,016,671 unique CDR3 nucleotide sequences, encoding 2.7 million or so unique CDR3 amino acid sequences, were found across all 50 or so samples. The last blood draw occurred 4 weeks after radiation, at the same time as nephrectomy.

The full study reports these points: Top tumor clonotypes rose in blood from baseline to 2 weeks post-radiation, then contracted by 4 weeks, suggesting transient expansion of tumor-resident clones. Tracking of blood repertoire dynamics stopped at less than five weeks after treatment, with no follow-up past that point. Effects of radiation dose or scheduling on the TCR repertoire could not be addressed with the single-armed trial design. Because no pretreatment tumor biopsies were available, whether clonotypes were present in the tumor at baseline could not be determined.

TCR beta libraries were generated from genomic DNA with the immunoSEQ kit, following the manufacturer's recommendations. Library preparation used a first multiplex PCR with proprietary primers, then a second PCR adding unique barcodes, with bead cleanups after each round. Each sample batch included a kit-provided positive control reaction and a negative control reaction. The final libraries underwent checking on an Agilent 4200 TapeStation D1000 ScreenTape, volumetric pooling, and quantification by qPCR. Sequencing was performed on an Illumina NextSeq500 using a MidOutput 150-cycle cartridge, with 156 Read1 cycles, 15 Index1 cycles, and the kit custom primers. The pooled library was loaded at 1.0 pM, and around 18% PhiX control was spiked in. For the original study's pipeline: The vendor-processed data were analyzed in R, and a clonotype was defined as all T cells that share the same CDR3 nucleotide sequence. For clone abundance analyses, frequencies were normalized to the 10,000 most abundant clones per sample. Before analysis, public T cell clones were removed, and these numbered fewer than six per sample on average. Tumor-enriched and baseline blood-enriched clonotypes were defined by at least a 32-fold difference in abundance between compartments. A beta-binomial differential abundance model was used to identify clonotypes that were expanded or contracted between blood time points. Similarity between tumor and blood repertoires was quantified using the Baroni-Urbani and Buser coefficient, and groups were compared with two-tailed Wilcoxon tests in R. In its TCRdb copy, this immuneACCESS table keeps in-frame sequences only and misses some clones. Where compared with another copy, unresolved V genes explain less than half of these, and the others have no known cause. That table is the source of V, J and clone size, and D and trimming were worked out from the DNA. A total of about 83,000 clones appear in this sample, less than 90% of them only once. The ten largest clones capture around 2.5% of the sample.

This specimen's time point label, interpreted: blood 4 weeks post-SBRT, at nephrectomy. The treatment or condition label of this sample denotes: 15 Gy SBRT to primary tumor, nephrectomy 4 weeks later. Samples came from a clinical trial, in which primary renal cell carcinomas received 15 Gy stereotactic body radiation therapy followed by nephrectomy 4 weeks later. To track tumor-enriched clonotypes, serial peripheral blood was sampled from radiation-treated patients at baseline and at 2 weeks and 4 weeks after SBRT. All patients had renal cell carcinoma with clear cell pathology. Genomic DNA for TCR sequencing was prepared using the QIAamp DNA Blood Mini Kit (Qiagen). The analyses included only samples that passed all quality control checks.

The chain links TRBV6-1 with TRBJ1-2, with no confident D gene call. The sample consisted of blood, taken from a patient whose treatment included radiotherapy and nephrectomy. The source is a woman aged 55-70 years with renal cell carcinoma. CDR3 loop: CASSEFGNGESNTF. The base sequence is TGTGCCAGCAGTGAATTCGGTAATGGGGAGTCTAACACCTTC.